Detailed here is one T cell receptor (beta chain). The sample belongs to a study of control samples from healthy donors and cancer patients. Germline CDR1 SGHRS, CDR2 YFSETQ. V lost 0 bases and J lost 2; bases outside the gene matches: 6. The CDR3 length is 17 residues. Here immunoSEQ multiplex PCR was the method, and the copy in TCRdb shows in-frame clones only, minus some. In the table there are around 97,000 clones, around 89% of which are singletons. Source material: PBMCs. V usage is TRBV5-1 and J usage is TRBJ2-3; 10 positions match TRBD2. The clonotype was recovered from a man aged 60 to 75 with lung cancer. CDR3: CASSLAGLATSTDTQYF. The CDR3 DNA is TGCGCCAGCAGCTTGGCGGGACTAGCGACTTCCACAGATACGCAGTATTTT. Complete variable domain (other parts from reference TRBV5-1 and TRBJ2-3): KAGVTQTPRYLIKTRGQQVTLSCSPISGHRSVSWYQQTPGQGLQFLFEYFSETQRNKGNFPGRFSGRQFSNSRSEMNVSTLELGDSALYLCASSLAGLATSTDTQYFGPGTRLTVL.